This T cell receptor beta chain was found in a study of blood T cell repertoires in COVID-19. About the research overall: Sources were T cells, B-cell-depleted T cells, or PBMCs; the material itself was cDNA or gDNA.

Original analysis: Reference gene primers were amplified, and this amplification served to estimate nucleated cell counts. Some clones are missing from TCRdb's copy, which holds only in-frame ones; the method was immunoSEQ multiplex PCR. V and J calls and clone size follow that table, whereas D and trimming were derived from the DNA. This sample has 250,000 to 300,000 clones; less than 90% occur once, and the top ten carry about an eighth. CDR3 length equals 14 residues. V dropped 3 bases and J dropped 6; count of bases not matched to a gene: 5. Per the germline V gene, CDR1 is MNHEY and CDR2 is SMNVEV (reference sequence). In Seattle, patients joined the study during active infection and were tracked longitudinally.

This chain connects TRBV27 to TRBJ2-1; 7 bases are shared with TRBD2. The clonotype originates from a woman aged 25-40 years with COVID-19, enrolled during active disease. The sequencing input was peripheral blood. The CDR3 bases are TGTGCCAGCAGTTTGTCGTGGGGGGGCAATGAGCAGTTCTTC. Amino acids: CASSLSWGGNEQFF.